The TCR beta chain described here comes from a study of shared clonotypes between healthy human individuals. Overall study findings and caveats: Represented genetic and exposure-history diversity was restricted by having few donors.

V gave up 3 bases and J gave up 6 bases, with 12 bases separating them. The CDR3 contains 13 residues. Germline-derived CDR1 and CDR2 are GTSNPN and SVGIG (reference sequence). TCRdb's copy holds only in-frame clones and misses some; the assay was immunoSEQ multiplex PCR. The table has 950,000 to 1,200,000 clones, roughly 80% seen once. The study enrolled healthy HIV-negative adults without recent acute infections or vaccinations as donors. A remark on this clone: Its target is unknown.

Specimen: memory CD4+ T cells from PBMCs. This sample's subset: CD45RA-negative fraction. This clonotype was obtained from a man in his late teens or twenties in good health. Some clones in this sample may be carry-over from other donors' samples. This sequence joins TRBV30 and TRBJ2-1; D call uncertain. This CDR3 reads CAWSPAVLNEQFF. In DNA, the CDR3 is TGTGCCTGGAGCCCCGCCGTCCTCAATGAGCAGTTCTTC.